Sequencing of this T cell receptor beta chain was carried out in a study of T cells after yellow fever vaccination. General study findings and limits: The secondary response showed a weaker magnitude and a faster peak, day 5 versus 15. Boosting was followed by the reappearance of most primary-vaccination clones (approximately 95% CD4, around 91% CD8).

TCRdb processed the 5' RACE reads anew with MiXCR; each CDR3 protein has one entry. The data contain a few hundred thousand distinct CDR3 sequences, around 3.5% of them singletons. With 3 bases removed from V and 3 bases from J, the gap between germline ends came to 14 bases. Germline assignment: CDR1 DFQATT and CDR2 SNEGSKA (reference sequence). CDR3 length equals 14 residues. Ten or more counts support this clonotype. Its cognate antigen is unknown. Sequences were derived from PBMCs, sampled 15 days after the yellow fever booster vaccination. This chain uses TRBV20-1 with TRBJ1-1; D gene unclear. This TCR came from a man aged 18 to 29 who received the YFV17D yellow fever vaccine. As DNA, the CDR3 is TGCAGTGCTAGTGATCCTCGGCGGGACACTGAAGCTTTCTTT. Amino acids: CSASDPRRDTEAFF.